The rows below give T cell receptor beta chains drawn from one sample of a study of cytomegalovirus exposure and HLA in healthy donors. Libraries were prepared by immunoSEQ multiplex PCR; TCRdb keeps only in-frame clonotypes and omits some of them. The sample yields 150,000 to 200,000 clones, around 76% seen once. The specimen sequenced was PBMCs. Every receptor here comes from a man in his forties in good health and CMV-seropositive. The CDR3 runs from the conserved cysteine through the conserved F or W. D genes are given only for firm matches. Clone size is stated in some rows and not others, as once, few, many or a class when expanded.

>NA|TRBJ1-2|TRBV27|NA
TGTGCCACCTGGGCAGGGTTTGACGCCGGGGGCTACACCTTC
CATWAGFDAGGYTF
>NA|TRBJ2-3|TRBV18|few
TGTGCCAGCTCACCCTACCGAGATACGCAGTATTTT
CASSPYRDTQYF
>NA|TRBJ2-1|TRBV5-6|NA
TGTGCCAGCAGCTTGGGGGCCTCGCCGGGGAATGAGCAGTTCTTC
CASSLGASPGNEQFF
>TRBD1|TRBJ2-1|TRBV6-5|NA
TGTGCCAGCAGGCCGGGACAGGGAGCGAATGAGCAGTTCTTC
CASRPGQGANEQFF
>NA|TRBJ1-2|TRBV30|NA
TGTGCCTGGAGTGCATTGGGTCAGGTCGGATTGGCCTTC
CAWSALGQVGLAF
>TRBD2|TRBJ2-1|TRBV6-1|few
TGTGCCAGCAGTGACGGGGCACTAGCGGGGGGATCAGGGGATGAGCAGTTCTTC
CASSDGALAGGSGDEQFF
>NA|TRBJ2-7|TRBV6-6|NA
TGTGCCAGCAGTTACGCCTCCAGGGAGCAGTACTTC
CASSYASREQYF
>NA|TRBJ2-5|TRBV29-1|once
TGCAGCGTCGCGAGCCCAGGGTCGGAGACCCAGTACTTC
CSVASPGSETQYF
>NA|TRBJ1-2|TRBV2|NA
TGTGCCAGCTCGAGCGAGAACAGGTTCGATGGCTACACCTTC
CASSSENRFDGYTF
>TRBD1|TRBJ2-1|TRBV27|NA
TGTGCCAGCAGCCCCTGGGAGACAGGGGAGAATGAGCAGTTCTTC
CASSPWETGENEQFF
>TRBD2|TRBJ2-5|TRBV9|NA
TGTGCCAGCAGCGTAGAAGTAGGACTAGCGGGGACCCAAGAGACCCAGTACTTC
CASSVEVGLAGTQETQYF
>TRBD2|TRBJ2-3|TRBV5-4|NA
TGTGCCAGCATGGGGAGGGCTAGCGGGGCGTTTAAGAGAGATACGCAGTATTTT
CASMGRASGAFKRDTQYF
>TRBD1|TRBJ1-2|TRBV7-3|NA
TGTGCCAGCAGCTCGGGACAGGGGGGCTACACCTTC
CASSSGQGGYTF
>TRBD1|TRBJ2-7|TRBV28|NA
TGTGCCAGCAGTTTTGGGGCAGGGGGTGTAGGGGAGCAGTACTTC
CASSFGAGGVGEQYF